This TCR beta chain came from a study of tumor and adjacent non-tumor tissue in lung cancer. The study, taken as a whole, reports: Higher tumor TCR diversity was associated with shorter survival.

V was trimmed by 5 bases and J by 7 bases, leaving 17 bases between them. CDR3 size: 14 residues. This sample's RNA came from whole unsorted tissue. More than 3 cm separated this lung sample from the edge of the tumor. Of note for this clonotype: What it binds is not known.

The library came from three nested PCR rounds adapted from ARM-PCR protocols. TCRdb independently ran MiXCR on the multiplex PCR reads; one entry per CDR3 protein. The sample records 90,000 to 100,000 distinct CDR3 sequences, 75% to 85% being singletons. This sequence was found in a man aged 55-75 years with small cell lung cancer. This chain connects TRBV12-3 or TRBV12-4 to TRBJ1-1, with D tentatively TRBD1 (6 bases). What was sequenced was distant non-tumor lung tissue. DNA for the CDR3: TGTGCCAGCAGTGCCGGTGAGGGGGGTATTGAAGCTTTCTTT. Protein product: CASSAGEGGIEAFF.